The 9 T cell receptor beta chains presented below share a single source sample, sequenced in a study of cytomegalovirus exposure and HLA in healthy donors. Assay used: immunoSEQ multiplex PCR; TCRdb lists only in-frame clones, some missing. The sample has 55,000 to 75,000 clones, 92% seen once. The source material was PBMCs. These receptors were taken from a man aged 18 to 30 in good health and CMV-seropositive.

This clone was recorded only once. The chain couples TRBV21-1 to TRBJ1-5; the table's D call TRBD1 went unverified against the DNA. TRBV21-1 is tagged as a pseudogene. The CDR3 extends over 15 amino acids. Here the CDR3 reads CASSKGTGQEQPQHF. The CDR3 bases are TGTGCCAGCAGCAAAGGGACAGGGCAAGAACAGCCCCAGCATTTT.

V gene TRBV5-1 combines with J gene TRBJ1-2; a possible D gene is TRBD1 (5 bases). V was cut by 0 bases and J by 2 bases, with 8 bases left in between. CDR3 size: 14 residues. Germline-derived CDR1 and CDR2 are SGHRS and YFSETQ. The CDR3 sequence: CASSLARANYGYTF. DNA of the CDR3: TGCGCCAGCAGCTTGGCCAGGGCGAACTATGGCTACACCTTC.

The rearrangement uses TRBV7-9 and TRBJ2-3, with D possibly being TRBD2 (6 bases). Trimming removed 8 bases from V and 2 bases from J, with 17 bases in between. Looked up from germline, CDR1 is SEHNR and CDR2 is FQNEAQ (reference sequence). There are 15 residues in the CDR3. For the CDR3, the DNA is TGTGCCAGCCTTACCGGGACTTCCCACACAGATACGCAGTATTTT. Encoded protein: CASLTGTSHTDTQYF.

This CDR3 reads CASGRGTGGTDTQYF. The DNA of the CDR3 is TGTGCCAGCGGACGAGGGACAGGGGGCACAGATACGCAGTATTTT. The rearrangement joins TRBV11-2 to TRBJ2-3; TRBD1 matches at 10 bases. The CDR3 contains 15 residues. Germline CDR1 reads SGHAT; CDR2 reads FQNNGV. J lost 1 base, V lost 8 bases, and 6 bases had no gene match.

CDR3 sequence: CASSLSLDYEQYF. The CDR3, as DNA: TGTGCCAGCTCACTATCCTTAGACTACGAGCAGTACTTC. V gene TRBV18 combines with J gene TRBJ2-7; D is unresolved. The germline gives CDR1 KGHSH, CDR2 LQKENI. This CDR3 is built from 13 residues. The V end lost 4 bases, the J end lost 3 bases, and 10 bases lay between the germline ends.

The chain's CDR3 is CASSSGQYTEAFF. CDR3 DNA sequence: TGTGCCAGCAGTTCGGGACAGTACACTGAAGCTTTCTTT. V and J are TRBV28 and TRBJ1-1, with 7 positions matching TRBD1. Germline trimming cut 4 bases from V and 3 bases from J; bases unmatched to any gene: 2. Germline CDR1 reads MDHEN; CDR2 reads SYDVKM. There are 13 residues in the CDR3.

V gene TRBV7-2 combines with J gene TRBJ1-1; the match to TRBD1 covers 9 bases. V lost 5 bases to trimming and J lost 5 bases; unmatched junction nucleotides: 9. Germline values: CDR1 SGHTA, CDR2 FQGNSA. The CDR3 runs to 15 residues. Here the CDR3 reads CASSEVTGGVTEAFF. CDR3 in DNA: TGTGCCAGCAGCGAAGTCACAGGGGGCGTAACTGAAGCTTTCTTT.

The chain couples TRBV6-4 to TRBJ2-7; 7 nucleotides match TRBD1. CDR3 size: 16 residues. Losses at the gene ends were 5 bases for V and 0 bases for J; bases not matched to a gene: 10. Germline CDR1 and CDR2: MRHNA and SNTAGT. Here the CDR3 reads CASSRLGGRVSYEQYF. The CDR3 DNA sequence: TGTGCCAGCAGTCGCTTAGGGGGCCGGGTCTCCTACGAGCAGTACTTC.

CDR3: CASSFLRGTGGEDYGYTF. In nucleotides, the CDR3 is TGTGCCAGCAGTTTCCTCCGTGGGACAGGGGGCGAAGACTATGGCTACACCTTC. The chain recombines TRBV27 with TRBJ1-2, with 12 bases lining up with TRBD1. Trimming cost V 3 bases and J 3 bases; bases outside gene matches: 11. CDR1 is MNHEY and CDR2 is SMNVEV in the germline V gene (reference sequence). The CDR3 contains 18 residues.